This is a list of T cell receptor beta chains from one sample in a study of blood T cells in healthy people across ages. Via MiXCR, TCRdb re-called the 5' RACE reads, giving one row per CDR3 protein. The table lists 900,000 to 950,000 distinct CDR3 sequences, 25% to 30% of them singletons. This same sample was also part of a study on T cells of mothers and their children.

Sequencing was performed on blood. The receptors come from a woman aged 40 to 55 in good health. Each CDR3 is given with its conserved first and last residue. The D gene is left open where the match is weak. Some rows have no size entry. The others give once, few or many, or a class for an expanded clone.

V gene: TRBV29-1
D gene: .
J gene: TRBJ1-2
clone size: .
CDR3 protein: CSLRDISGYTF
CDR3 DNA: TGCAGCCTCCGGGACATTTCAGGCTACACCTTC

V gene: TRBV5-1
D gene: TRBD1
J gene: TRBJ2-1
clone size: .
CDR3 protein: CASSLVGQESYNEQFF
CDR3 DNA: TGCGCCAGCAGCTTGGTGGGACAGGAGAGCTACAATGAGCAGTTCTTC

V gene: TRBV28
D gene: TRBD1
J gene: TRBJ2-7
clone size: many
CDR3 protein: CASWDRVHEQYF
CDR3 DNA: TGTGCCAGCTGGGACAGGGTCCACGAGCAGTACTTC

V gene: TRBV30
D gene: .
J gene: TRBJ2-7
clone size: .
CDR3 protein: CAWSVPQAYEQYF
CDR3 DNA: TGTGCCTGGAGTGTTCCACAAGCCTACGAGCAGTACTTC

V gene: TRBV12-3/TRBV12-4
D gene: TRBD1
J gene: TRBJ1-5
clone size: .
CDR3 protein: CASSWDRGPNQPQHF
CDR3 DNA: TGTGCCAGCAGCTGGGACAGGGGTCCCAATCAGCCCCAGCATTTT

V gene: TRBV10-3
D gene: .
J gene: TRBJ2-5
clone size: .
CDR3 protein: CAIRAERDETQYF
CDR3 DNA: TGTGCCATCAGGGCGGAAAGGGATGAGACCCAGTACTTC

V gene: TRBV12-3/TRBV12-4
D gene: .
J gene: TRBJ1-3
clone size: .
CDR3 protein: CASSFSNTIYF
CDR3 DNA: TGTGCCAGCAGTTTCTCCAACACCATATATTTT

V gene: TRBV7-9
D gene: .
J gene: TRBJ1-1
clone size: .
CDR3 protein: CASSLDITGANTEAFF
CDR3 DNA: TGTGCCAGCAGCTTAGATATTACCGGGGCGAACACTGAAGCTTTCTTT

V gene: TRBV4-2
D gene: TRBD1
J gene: TRBJ1-6
clone size: few
CDR3 protein: CASSQRQGDSPLHF
CDR3 DNA: TGTGCCAGCAGCCAACGACAGGGCGATTCACCCCTCCACTTT

V gene: TRBV3-1
D gene: .
J gene: TRBJ2-1
clone size: few
CDR3 protein: CASSQSDREQFF
CDR3 DNA: TGTGCCAGCAGCCAGTCCGACCGGGAGCAGTTCTTC

V gene: TRBV7-2
D gene: .
J gene: TRBJ2-1
clone size: many
CDR3 protein: CASSSYHDNEQFF
CDR3 DNA: TGTGCCAGCAGCTCCTACCATGACAATGAGCAGTTCTTC

V gene: TRBV6-5
D gene: .
J gene: TRBJ1-6
clone size: few
CDR3 protein: CASSPQWGNSPLHF
CDR3 DNA: TGTGCCAGCAGTCCCCAGTGGGGTAATTCACCCCTCCACTTT

V gene: TRBV5-1
D gene: TRBD1
J gene: TRBJ2-1
clone size: .
CDR3 protein: CASGLGTGLVLDEQFF
CDR3 DNA: TGCGCCAGCGGTCTCGGGACAGGGCTTGTGTTGGATGAGCAGTTCTTC

V gene: TRBV19
D gene: .
J gene: TRBJ2-7
clone size: few
CDR3 protein: CASSIPGSTYEQYF
CDR3 DNA: TGTGCCAGTAGTATACCAGGATCGACCTACGAGCAGTACTTC

V gene: TRBV12-3/TRBV12-4
D gene: .
J gene: TRBJ2-1
clone size: .
CDR3 protein: CASIPGGGNYNEQFF
CDR3 DNA: TGTGCCAGCATTCCCGGAGGGGGCAACTACAATGAGCAGTTCTTC

V gene: TRBV5-6
D gene: TRBD1
J gene: TRBJ1-4
clone size: .
CDR3 protein: CASSVTGLKRSNEKLFF
CDR3 DNA: TGTGCCAGCAGCGTGACAGGGTTAAAGCGATCTAATGAAAAACTGTTTTTT

V gene: TRBV28
D gene: .
J gene: TRBJ2-2
clone size: few
CDR3 protein: CASSLLMGAGELFF
CDR3 DNA: TGTGCCAGCAGTTTATTAATGGGGGCCGGGGAGCTGTTTTTT